This is a list of T cell receptor beta chains from one sample in a study of human T cells and chemical hapten exposure. Each CDR3 protein gets one entry after TCRdb re-called the RACE reads with MiXCR. The table lists around 120,000 distinct CDR3 sequences, 12% to 15% of them singletons. The sample here was whole blood, taken in connection with sensitization to the hapten diphenylcyclopropenone (DPC). These receptor sequences come from a man aged 18 to 30 with alopecia areata. Some clones in this sample may be carry-over from other donors' samples. CDR3s leave out the opening cysteine and the closing phenylalanine or tryptophan.

TRBJ2-5	TRBV29-1	SVALRRIQETQY
TRBJ2-1	TRBV5-1	ASIGLAADEQF
TRBJ1-1	TRBV3-1	ASSQGRAGEAF
TRBJ2-1	TRBV10-3	AISETGTSEGVEQF
TRBJ1-3	TRBV20-1	SASWGISGNTIY
TRBJ1-5	TRBV5-1	ASSLAGDQPQH
TRBJ2-7	TRBV7-2	ASSLVGLVRNEQY
TRBJ1-1	TRBV29-1	SAPSTGNTEAF
TRBJ2-1	TRBV28	ASSLTGTSEYNEQF
TRBJ1-2	TRBV24-1	ATRGTPRGGYT
TRBJ1-1	TRBV4-1	ASSRYTTENTEAF
TRBJ1-1	TRBV11-1	ASSLRETIEAF
TRBJ2-2	TRBV25-1	ASSEGRGPNTGELF
TRBJ2-5	TRBV18	ASSYRDRQQETQY
TRBJ2-3	TRBV11-2	ASSLVRLLHDTQY
TRBJ1-2	TRBV12-3/TRBV12-4	ASGRYGYT
TRBJ2-2	TRBV20-1	SAGTGSTGELF
TRBJ1-4	TRBV7-2	ASSLGHATSNEKLF
TRBJ2-7	TRBV6-5	ASSRDRPYEQY
TRBJ2-2	TRBV6-2/TRBV6-3	ASSYGLASGELF
TRBJ1-1	TRBV11-2	ASSGKGVGNTEAF
TRBJ2-2	TRBV12-3/TRBV12-4	ASSLEMNTGELF
TRBJ2-7	TRBV7-9	ASSLASGAHSYEQY
TRBJ2-3	TRBV7-3	ASSPTGQLDSSTDTQY
TRBJ2-1	TRBV3-1	ASSHRTGNEQF
TRBJ2-1	TRBV7-8	ASSLGGGAGEQF
TRBJ2-2	TRBV5-8	ASSLLSGLGELF
TRBJ2-7	TRBV7-9	ASSFQVGHSYEQY
TRBJ2-7	TRBV3-1	ASSRDYSRSYEQY
TRBJ1-1	TRBV21-1	ASRTYGFTEAF
TRBJ2-5	TRBV20-1	SALRTGAKTQY
TRBJ2-3	TRBV19	ASRTESGADTQY
TRBJ2-7	TRBV2	ASSEVYEQY
TRBJ1-1	TRBV20-1	SARDPKQGGVTEAF
TRBJ1-4	TRBV18	ASSPQRQGRPTTNEKLF
TRBJ2-1	TRBV7-2	ATPPRGEIVNEQF
TRBJ1-2	TRBV7-2	ASSSGQAYGYT
TRBJ2-2	TRBV7-6	ASSFGTSATGELF
TRBJ2-7	TRBV27	ASSLWEGRGHHEQY
TRBJ2-7	TRBV11-2	ASSLGFRGPYEQY
TRBJ1-1	TRBV11-2	ASSLIDKYTEAF
TRBJ1-2	TRBV6-2/TRBV6-3	ASSGALRGEYGYT
TRBJ1-1	TRBV20-1	SATTRLFLEAF
TRBJ1-5	TRBV7-6	ASSSLPGQPQH
TRBJ1-5	TRBV7-2	ASSSAAYSNQPQH
TRBJ1-1	TRBV7-6	ASSPQWANTEAF
TRBJ2-5	TRBV12-3/TRBV12-4	ASSLERQETQY
TRBJ2-1	TRBV12-3/TRBV12-4	ASSLRGGELNEQF
TRBJ2-2	TRBV29-1	SVEDQGDTGELF
TRBJ2-3	TRBV4-1	ASSQHSPDTQY
TRBJ2-3	TRBV20-1	SASSTASGTFTDTQY
TRBJ1-1	TRBV4-3	ASSQEEGGAGAF
TRBJ1-6	TRBV6-5	ASSYSPPGTVNSPLH
TRBJ2-4	TRBV12-3/TRBV12-4	ASSFSGTPLAKNIQY
TRBJ2-2	TRBV12-3/TRBV12-4	ATQPQARWSGELF
TRBJ1-3	TRBV7-2	ASSSTRNTIY
TRBJ1-2	TRBV28	ASSPRTTGYGYT
TRBJ2-3	TRBV7-3	ASSFSGQRTDTQY